This T cell receptor (beta chain) comes out of a study of blood T cell repertoires in COVID-19 (TCRdb year 2020). Some background on the complete study: Collaborator samples came from the United States, Italy and Spain and covered acute and convalescent phases of COVID-19. The material from the prospective study consisted of cDNA or gDNA derived from T cells, B-cell-depleted T cells, or PBMCs. The dataset comprised deeply sampled blood TCRbeta repertoires from subjects exposed to, actively infected with, or recovered from COVID-19. The repertoires were released in a freely available public database intended as a resource for research on the immune response to SARS-CoV-2. The samples were drawn from two sources: the first 160 participants of the ongoing ImmuneRACE study, and 1,254 subjects contributed by 6 global collaborators. The sample metadata nearly always contained a de-identified subject ID, COVID-19 status, age in years and sex. Where HLA class I and class II types were available, the types were taken from metadata supplied by the sample provider, not from assay-based typing.

Study-wide conclusions, independent of this receptor: The amount of clinical and demographic metadata varied by source and participant and was provided uncurated.

TCRbeta CDR3 regions were amplified from genomic DNA by means of the immunoSEQ Assay, a bias-controlled multiplex PCR. Per the original workflow: Nucleated cell counts per sample were estimated from amplification of reference gene primers within the assay. To quantify the absolute abundance of each unique TCRbeta CDR3 rearrangement, sequence reads were collapsed and filtered. For each sample, productive Simpson clonality was calculated as the square root of Simpson's diversity index over productive rearrangements. Imported from immuneACCESS, the table was reduced by TCRdb to in-frame sequences with V and J called. These copies leave out some clones; in studies compared against another copy, an unresolved V gene accounts for under half, and the cause of the remainder is not known. That table is the source of V, J and clone size, and D and trimming were worked out from the DNA. For this sample the table gives around 98,000 clones, of which over 70% were detected only once. 24% of the sample goes to the ten largest clones.

Remarks on this clone: Its specific antigen is unknown. It has no much larger one-base neighbor in the sample; base qualities were not kept.

Each collaborating institution followed its own protocols to collect whole blood in K2EDTA tubes. Collaborator samples were shipped for TCRbeta analysis as frozen whole blood, isolated PBMCs, or DNA extracted from either sample type. In the germline V gene, CDR1 corresponds to SGHTA and CDR2 to FQGNSA. Taken from cysteine to phenylalanine, the CDR3 has 11 residues. Of the read, only the CDR3 DNA is kept; its 33 bases are in frame from base 1. The V end loses 7 bases and the J end loses 1 base, and a stretch of 5 bases separates them. The sequence joins TRBV7-2 to TRBJ2-7, with the D segment identity uncertain. Sequenced input: peripheral blood. The sequence was collected from a man between 65 and 79 years old with acute or convalescent COVID-19. For the CDR3, the sequence is CASTESYEQYF. The nucleotides read TGTGCCAGCACCGAGTCCTACGAGCAGTACTTC. Reference TRBV7-2 and TRBJ2-7 genes cover what lies past the CDR3, so the full variable domain is GAGVSQSPSNKVTEKGKDVELRCDPISGHTALYWYRQSLGQGLEFLIYFQGNSAPDKSGLPSDRFSAERTGGSVSTLTIQRTQQEDSAVYLCASTESYEQYFGPGTRLTVT.